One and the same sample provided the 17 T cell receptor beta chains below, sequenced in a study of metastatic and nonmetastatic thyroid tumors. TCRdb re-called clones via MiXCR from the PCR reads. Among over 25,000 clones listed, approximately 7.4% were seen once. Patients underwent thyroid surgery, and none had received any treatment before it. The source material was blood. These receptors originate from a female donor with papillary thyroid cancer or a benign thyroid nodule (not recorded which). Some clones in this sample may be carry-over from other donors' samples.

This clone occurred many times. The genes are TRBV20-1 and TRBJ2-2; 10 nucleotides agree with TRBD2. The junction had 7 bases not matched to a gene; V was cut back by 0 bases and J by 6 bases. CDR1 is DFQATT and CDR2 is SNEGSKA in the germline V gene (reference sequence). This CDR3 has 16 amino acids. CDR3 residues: CSARDRELAGSGELFF. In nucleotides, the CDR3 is TGCAGTGCTAGAGATCGGGAACTAGCGGGATCCGGGGAGCTGTTTTTT.

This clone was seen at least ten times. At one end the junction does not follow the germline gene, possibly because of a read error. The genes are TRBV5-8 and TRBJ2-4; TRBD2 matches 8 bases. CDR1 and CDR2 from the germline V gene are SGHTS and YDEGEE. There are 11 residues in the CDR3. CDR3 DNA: TGTGCCAGCACTATCCGGGAGGGGCCGGTCTTC. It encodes CASTIREGPVF.

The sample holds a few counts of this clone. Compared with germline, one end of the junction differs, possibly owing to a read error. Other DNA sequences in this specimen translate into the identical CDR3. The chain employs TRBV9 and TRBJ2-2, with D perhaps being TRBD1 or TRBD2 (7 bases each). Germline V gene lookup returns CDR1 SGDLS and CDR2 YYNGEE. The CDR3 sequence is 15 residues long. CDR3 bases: TGTGCCAGCAGCCCTAGGACAGGATTGAGCGGGGAGCTGTTTTTC. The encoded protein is CASSPRTGLSGELFF.

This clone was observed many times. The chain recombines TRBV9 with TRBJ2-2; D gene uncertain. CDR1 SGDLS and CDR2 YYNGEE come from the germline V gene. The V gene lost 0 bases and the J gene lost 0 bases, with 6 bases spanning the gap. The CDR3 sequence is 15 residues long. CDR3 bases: TGTGCCAGCAGCGTAGACGTAGCGAACACCGGGGAGCTGTTTTTT. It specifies CASSVDVANTGELFF.

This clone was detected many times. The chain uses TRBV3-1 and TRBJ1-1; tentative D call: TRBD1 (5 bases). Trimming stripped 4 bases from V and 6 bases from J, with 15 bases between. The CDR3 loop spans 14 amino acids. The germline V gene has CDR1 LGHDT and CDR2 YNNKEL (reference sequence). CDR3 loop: CASSPGLGRPEAFF. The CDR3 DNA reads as TGTGCCAGCAGCCCGGGCCTGGGACGTCCTGAAGCTTTCTTT.

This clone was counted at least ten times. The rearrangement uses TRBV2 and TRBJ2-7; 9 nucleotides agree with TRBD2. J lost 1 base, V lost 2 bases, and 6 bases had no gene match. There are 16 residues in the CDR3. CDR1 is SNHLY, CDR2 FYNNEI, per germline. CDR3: CASSESVLAGSYEQYF. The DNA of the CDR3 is TGTGCCAGCAGTGAATCAGTCCTAGCGGGGTCCTACGAGCAGTACTTC.

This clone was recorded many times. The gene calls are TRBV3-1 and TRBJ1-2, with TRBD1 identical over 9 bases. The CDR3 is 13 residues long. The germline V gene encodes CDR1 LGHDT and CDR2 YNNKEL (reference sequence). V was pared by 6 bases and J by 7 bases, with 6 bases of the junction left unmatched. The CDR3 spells CASRPTGGGGYTF. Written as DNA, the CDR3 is TGTGCCAGCAGACCTACAGGGGGCGGTGGCTACACCTTC.

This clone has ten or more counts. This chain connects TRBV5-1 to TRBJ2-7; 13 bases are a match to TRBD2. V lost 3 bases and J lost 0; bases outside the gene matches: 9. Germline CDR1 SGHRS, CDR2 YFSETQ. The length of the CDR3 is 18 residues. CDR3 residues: CASSYTSGGAIGSYEQYF. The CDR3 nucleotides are TGCGCCAGCAGCTATACTAGCGGGGGGGCGATAGGCTCCTACGAGCAGTACTTC.

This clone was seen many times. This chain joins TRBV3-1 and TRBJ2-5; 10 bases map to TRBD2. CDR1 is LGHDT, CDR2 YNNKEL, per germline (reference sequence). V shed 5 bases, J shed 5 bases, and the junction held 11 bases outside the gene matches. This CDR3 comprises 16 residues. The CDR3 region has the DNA TGTGCCAGCAGCAAGCGAAAAGCGGGGGGGTGGGAGACCCAGTACTTC. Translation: CASSKRKAGGWETQYF.

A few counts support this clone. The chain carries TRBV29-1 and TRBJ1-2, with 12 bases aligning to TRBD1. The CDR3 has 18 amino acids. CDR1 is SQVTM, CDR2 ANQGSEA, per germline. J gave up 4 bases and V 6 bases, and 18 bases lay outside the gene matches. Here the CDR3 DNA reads TGCAGCGTCCAAGTCCCCCGGGACAGGGGGCATTTAAGCTATGGCTACACCTTC. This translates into CSVQVPRDRGHLSYGYTF.

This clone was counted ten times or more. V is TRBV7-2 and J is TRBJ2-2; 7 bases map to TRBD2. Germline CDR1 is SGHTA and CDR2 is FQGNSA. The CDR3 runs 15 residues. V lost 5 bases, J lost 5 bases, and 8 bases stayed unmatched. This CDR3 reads CASSPREGRTGELFF. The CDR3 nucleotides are TGTGCCAGCAGCCCTAGGGAGGGGAGGACCGGGGAGCTGTTTTTT.

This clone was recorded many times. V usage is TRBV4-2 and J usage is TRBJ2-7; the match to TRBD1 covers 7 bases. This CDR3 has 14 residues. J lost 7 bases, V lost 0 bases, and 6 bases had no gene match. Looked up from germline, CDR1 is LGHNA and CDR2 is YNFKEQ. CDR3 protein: CASSQETGFWEQYF. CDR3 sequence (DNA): TGTGCCAGCAGCCAAGAGACAGGGTTCTGGGAGCAGTACTTC.

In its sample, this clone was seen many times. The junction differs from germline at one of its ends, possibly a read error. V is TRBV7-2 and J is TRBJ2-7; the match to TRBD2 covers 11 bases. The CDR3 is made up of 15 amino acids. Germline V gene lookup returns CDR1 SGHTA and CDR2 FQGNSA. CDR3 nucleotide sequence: TGTGCCCGCAGTCTTTCTAGCGGGGGGCACTACGAGCAGTACTTC. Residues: CARSLSSGGHYEQYF. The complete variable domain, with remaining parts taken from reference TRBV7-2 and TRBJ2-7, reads GAGVSQSPSNKVTEKGKDVELRCDPISGHTALYWYRQSLGQGLEFLIYFQGNSAPDKSGLPSDRFSAERTGGSVSTLTIQRTQQEDSAVYLCARSLSSGGHYEQYFGPGTRLTVT.

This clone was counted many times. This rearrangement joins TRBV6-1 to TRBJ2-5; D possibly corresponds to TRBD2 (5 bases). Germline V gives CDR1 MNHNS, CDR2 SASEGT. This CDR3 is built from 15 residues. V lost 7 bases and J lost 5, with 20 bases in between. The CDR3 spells CASKVGYGSGETQYF. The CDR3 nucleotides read TGTGCCAGCAAAGTAGGATACGGATCGGGGGAGACCCAGTACTTC.

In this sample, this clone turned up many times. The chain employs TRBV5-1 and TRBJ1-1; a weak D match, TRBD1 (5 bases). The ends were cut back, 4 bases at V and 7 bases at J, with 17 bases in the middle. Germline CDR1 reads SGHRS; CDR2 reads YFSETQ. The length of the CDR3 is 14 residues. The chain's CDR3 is CASSPTTGGDEAFF. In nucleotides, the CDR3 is TGCGCCAGCAGCCCTACTACAGGTGGGGATGAAGCTTTCTTT.

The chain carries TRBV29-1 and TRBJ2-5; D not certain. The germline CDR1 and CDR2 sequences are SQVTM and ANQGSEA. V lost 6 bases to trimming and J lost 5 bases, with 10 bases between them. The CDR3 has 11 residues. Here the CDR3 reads CSVGHPETQYF. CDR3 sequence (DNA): TGCAGCGTGGGCCATCCGGAGACCCAGTACTTC. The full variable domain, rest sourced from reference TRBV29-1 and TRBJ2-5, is SAVISQKPSRDICQRGTSLTIQCQVDSQVTMMFWYRQQPGQSLTLIATANQGSEATYESGFVIDKFPISRPNLTFSTLTVSNMSPEDSSIYLCSVGHPETQYFGPGTRLLVL.

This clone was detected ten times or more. CDR3 DNA sequence: TGCAGTGCTAGTATACGGCGGGGTAGCGACTACGAGCAGTACTTC. As protein: CSASIRRGSDYEQYF. The rearrangement links TRBV20-1 to TRBJ2-7; a possible D gene is TRBD2 (6 bases). CDR3 size: 15 residues. V lost 3 bases and J lost 3, with 18 bases in between. Germline CDR1 and CDR2: DFQATT and SNEGSKA (reference sequence).